These 22 T cell receptor beta chains came from one sample sequenced in a study of blood T cells in healthy people across ages. A second about 7 to 12 cycle PCR used barcoded and J-beta primers. MiXCR, applied by TCRdb to the 5' RACE reads, yields one record per CDR3 protein. The sample yields approximately 800,000 distinct CDR3 sequences, less than 80% seen once. The sample consisted of blood. The receptor set was obtained from a man aged 25 to 40 in good health.

This clonotype has a count of ten or more. This chain connects TRBV20-1 to TRBJ2-1; tentative D call: TRBD2 (6 bases). Germline loops: CDR1 DFQATT, CDR2 SNEGSKA (reference sequence). CDR3 length: 14 residues. Trimming removed 1 base from V and 10 bases from J, with 17 bases in between. CDR3 nucleotides: TGCAGTGCTAGAGGGAGGGTGCATGACGGGGAGCAGTTCTTC. This sequence encodes CSARGRVHDGEQFF.

On this clonotype itself: Compared with germline, one end of the junction differs, possibly owing to a read error. The rearrangement joins TRBV7-7 to TRBJ2-7, with 8 bases identical to TRBD1. CDR1 SSHAT and CDR2 FNYEAQ come from the germline V gene (reference sequence). CDR3 length: 16 amino acids. The DNA for the CDR3 is TGTGCTAGCAGCGATCCGGGACAGGTTACATCCTACGAGCAGTACTTC. Residues: CASSDPGQVTSYEQYF.

The CDR3 loop is CASSLGQDEAFF. CDR3 sequence (DNA): TGCGCCAGCAGCCTCGGACAGGATGAAGCTTTCTTT. The chain is built from TRBV5-1 and TRBJ1-1, with TRBD1 matching 7 bases. Germline V CDR1 and CDR2: SGHRS, YFSETQ. The CDR3 totals 12 residues. J lost 7 bases, V lost 4 bases, and 4 bases had no gene match.

The gene calls are TRBV12-3 or TRBV12-4 and TRBJ2-3, with D hard to call. Trimming took off 1 base at V and 1 base at J, with 12 bases between the two ends. This CDR3 contains 16 residues. The CDR3: CASSLVGPQGTDTQYF. DNA for the CDR3: TGTGCCAGCAGTTTAGTAGGTCCTCAGGGCACAGATACGCAGTATTTT.

V usage is TRBV29-1 and J usage is TRBJ1-2, with TRBD1 matching 7 bases. The CDR3 has 13 residues. The germline CDR1 and CDR2 sequences are SQVTM and ANQGSEA. Unmatched junction bases numbered 8, after V lost 7 bases and J lost 3 bases. Written as DNA, the CDR3 is TGCAGCGGCGGATTAACAGGGGACTATGGCTACACCTTC. This encodes CSGGLTGDYGYTF. Using reference TRBV29-1 and TRBJ1-2 for the parts outside the CDR3, the full variable domain is SAVISQKPSRDICQRGTSLTIQCQVDSQVTMMFWYRQQPGQSLTLIATANQGSEATYESGFVIDKFPISRPNLTFSTLTVSNMSPEDSSIYLCSGGLTGDYGYTFGSGTRLTVV.

The chain carries TRBV3-1 and TRBJ2-5; TRBD2 might be the D (6 bases). CDR1 is LGHDT, CDR2 YNNKEL, per germline (reference sequence). The CDR3 sequence is 14 residues long. V was shortened by 6 bases and J by 1 base, with 12 bases between the two germline ends. CDR3 sequence reads: CASSDQGLQETQYF. The CDR3 bases are TGTGCCAGCAGTGATCAGGGACTCCAAGAGACCCAGTACTTC.

The DNA of the CDR3 is TGTGCCAGCAGACGGGGCGGAGCTACGAAGCAGTACTTC. It encodes CASRRGGATKQYF. The genes are TRBV28 and TRBJ2-7; TRBD1 or TRBD2 may be the D gene (5 bases each). The germline V gene has CDR1 MDHEN and CDR2 SYDVKM. The CDR3 has 13 residues. With 6 bases removed from V and 8 bases from J, the gap between germline ends came to 17 bases.

The genes are TRBV10-2 and TRBJ2-3, with D possibly being TRBD2 (6 bases). Germline CDR1 and CDR2: WSHSY and SAAADI. Trimming left V 7 bases short and J 3 bases short, with 11 bases between. The CDR3 spans 13 residues. CDR3 sequence (DNA): TGCGCCAGCACCAGGGACTTAACAGATACGCAGTATTTT. Translated: CASTRDLTDTQYF.

CDR3: CSARGTGGNYGYTF. The CDR3, as DNA: TGCAGTGCTAGAGGGACAGGGGGAAACTATGGCTACACCTTC. The V call is TRBV20-1, the J call TRBJ1-2, with TRBD1 matching over 10 bases. CDR3 size: 14 residues. CDR1 and CDR2 from the germline V gene are DFQATT and SNEGSKA (reference sequence). Unmatched junction bases numbered 1, after V lost 1 base and J lost 2 bases.

The chain recombines TRBV10-3 with TRBJ2-5, with 7 bases that match TRBD1. Germline loops: CDR1 ENHRY, CDR2 SYGVKD. Trimming at V came to 10 bases and at J to 5 bases, leaving 7 bases not matched to a gene. The CDR3 length is 12 residues. The chain's CDR3 is CATETGKETQYF. The CDR3 nucleotides are TGTGCCACCGAGACAGGGAAGGAGACCCAGTACTTC.

Details on this clonotype: A junction boundary mismatches the germline segment, possibly from a read error. The chain's CDR3 is CAGSQEVSGRHEQYF. The CDR3 DNA reads TGCGCCGGCAGCCAAGAAGTCTCAGGGAGACACGAGCAGTACTTC. The V and J genes are TRBV4-3 and TRBJ2-5; D is perhaps TRBD1 or TRBD2 (5 bases each). The tail of the sequence fits TRBJ2-7 better, so the J call may be wrong. The germline V gene has CDR1 LGHNA and CDR2 YSLEER. The CDR3 consists of 15 residues.

The chain carries TRBV27 and TRBJ2-2; D unclear. The V gene's germline CDR1 is MNHEY and CDR2 SMNVEV (reference sequence). The CDR3 has 14 amino acids. The V end lost 3 bases, the J end lost 2 bases, and 7 bases lay between the germline ends. The CDR3 region is CASSLPHNTGELFF. The CDR3 region has the DNA TGTGCCAGCAGTTTGCCCCATAACACCGGGGAGCTGTTTTTT.

This clonotype was detected a few times. V gene TRBV27 combines with J gene TRBJ2-7, with D uncertain. The germline CDR1 and CDR2 sequences are MNHEY and SMNVEV (reference sequence). V gave up 5 bases and J gave up 3 bases, with 5 bases separating them. CDR3 length: 11 amino acids. The CDR3 loop reads CASSPIYEQYF. The CDR3 bases are TGTGCCAGCAGTCCCATCTACGAGCAGTACTTC.

V gene TRBV3-1 combines with J gene TRBJ2-5; D uncertain. The CDR3 is 13 residues long. Trimming cost V 4 bases and J 5 bases, with 11 bases left between them. Germline lookup yields CDR1 LGHDT and CDR2 YNNKEL (reference sequence). This CDR3 reads CASSLLGLETQYF. DNA of the CDR3: TGTGCCAGCAGCCTCCTCGGGTTGGAGACCCAGTACTTC.

This sequence joins TRBV6-5 and TRBJ1-5; D is possibly TRBD1 (5 bases). V lost 0 bases to trimming and J lost 9 bases, with 12 bases between them. This CDR3 comprises 14 residues. The V gene's germline CDR1 is MNHEY and CDR2 SVGAGI. The CDR3 protein is CASSYSARVAPQHF. The CDR3 DNA is TGTGCCAGCAGTTACTCAGCCAGGGTTGCGCCCCAGCATTTT.

The genes are TRBV20-1 and TRBJ1-2, with TRBD1 as a possible D gene (5 bases). This CDR3 contains 11 residues. CDR1 is DFQATT and CDR2 is SNEGSKA in the germline V gene (reference sequence). V was shortened by 6 bases and J by 5 bases, with 10 bases between the two germline ends. The CDR3 nucleotides are TGCAGTGCGCCAGGGTCTTATGGCTACACCTTC. Translating gives CSAPGSYGYTF.

This chain joins TRBV7-3 and TRBJ2-7; tentatively, D is TRBD1 (6 bases). The J call may be mistaken, given a closer DNA end match to TRBJ2-5. This CDR3 is 15 amino acids long. In germline, CDR1 is SGHTA, CDR2 FQGTGA. The CDR3 sequence: CASSLTGGLRETQYF. CDR3 DNA sequence: TGTGCCAGCAGCTTAACTGGGGGCCTGAGAGAGACCCAGTACTTC.

Comments on this clonotype: Relative to the germline gene, one junction end is altered; a read error may explain this. This chain links TRBV27 with TRBJ2-5, with 10 bases matching TRBD2. Germline V CDR1 and CDR2: MNHEY, SMNVEV (reference sequence). This CDR3 is 15 amino acids long. The CDR3 DNA sequence: TGTGCCGGCAGTCGATGGACTAGCGGACAAGAGACCCAGTACTTC. Translation gives CAGSRWTSGQETQYF.

J is TRBJ1-5 and V is TRBV4-3; the D gene is possibly TRBD1 (6 bases). Germline V lookup: CDR1 LGHNA, CDR2 YSLEER. The CDR3 contains 17 residues. Trimming removed 0 bases from V and 2 bases from J, with 14 bases in between. The CDR3 coding sequence is TGCGCCAGCAGCCAAGATATAAGCGCAGGGGGCAATCAGCCCCAGCATTTT. As protein: CASSQDISAGGNQPQHF.

The chain employs TRBV4-3 and TRBJ2-5; no clear D gene. Germline CDR1 is LGHNA and CDR2 is YSLEER. The CDR3 has 14 amino acids. V lost 2 bases and J lost 0, with 7 bases in between. This chain's CDR3 is CASSQITYQETQYF. Here the CDR3 DNA reads TGCGCCAGCAGCCAAATAACGTACCAAGAGACCCAGTACTTC.

The J gene is TRBJ2-3, the V gene TRBV20-1, with D unclear. The CDR3 has 12 amino acids. Trimming shortened V by 1 base and J by 7 bases, and 9 bases separated the two germline ends. Germline V gene lookup returns CDR1 DFQATT and CDR2 SNEGSKA (reference sequence). This chain's CDR3 is CSARGVGYTQYF. For the CDR3, the DNA is TGCAGTGCTAGAGGGGTGGGCTATACGCAGTATTTT.

The chain uses TRBV6-2 or TRBV6-3 and TRBJ2-1, with a weak D call TRBD2 (5 bases). The V gene's germline CDR1 is MNHEY and CDR2 SVGEGT. The CDR3 is 15 residues long. Trimming left V 4 bases short and J 0 bases short, with 10 bases between. The CDR3 region has the DNA TGTGCCAGCAGTTGGGGAGAGAGCTCCTACAATGAGCAGTTCTTC. It codes for CASSWGESSYNEQFF.